Presented here are 18 T cell receptor beta chains from one specimen sequenced in a study of T-cell reconstitution after alpha-beta-depleted transplantation in children. TCRbeta library construction was performed incorporating unique molecular identifiers. Using its own MiXCR run on the PCR reads, TCRdb lists one record per CDR3 protein. The repertoire holds 250,000 to 300,000 distinct CDR3 sequences, with more than 8% as singletons. This specimen was PBMCs from the stem cell graft donor, taken from the stem cell graft. All receptors come from a human donor who donated a stem cell graft to a child with SCID.

This chain connects TRBV7-8 to TRBJ2-6; D gene ambiguous. The V gene's germline CDR1 is SGHVS and CDR2 FQNEAQ. V lost 8 bases and J lost 2, with 7 bases in between. The CDR3 has 13 amino acids. CDR3 nucleotide sequence: TGTGCCAGCGGGCTCCCTGGGGCCAACGTCCTGACTTTC. It specifies CASGLPGANVLTF.

Comments on this clonotype: A clone one base away is much larger, so this may be a read error. The V and J genes are TRBV7-9 and TRBJ1-5; D call uncertain. CDR3 length: 16 amino acids. The V end lost 0 bases, the J end lost 2 bases, and 11 bases lay between the germline ends. Germline-derived CDR1 and CDR2 are SEHNR and FQNEAQ (reference sequence). Here the CDR3 reads CASSLAFVGGNQPQHF. In nucleotides, the CDR3 is TGTGCCAGCAGCTTAGCTTTTGTGGGTGGCAATCAGCCCCAGCATTTT.

This clonotype came up a few times. V gene TRBV12-3 or TRBV12-4 combines with J gene TRBJ2-3; 8 bases align to TRBD2. The CDR3 covers 13 residues. Losses at the gene ends were 6 bases for V and 4 bases for J; bases not matched to a gene: 3. This CDR3 is CASSGGAADTQYF. CDR3 in DNA: TGTGCCAGCAGCGGGGGGGCCGCAGATACGCAGTATTTT.

This clonotype has ten or more counts. CDR3 DNA: TGCGCCAGCAGCCACCAAGGACAGGGTGGTTTAACAGATACGCAGTATTTT. Its protein is CASSHQGQGGLTDTQYF. The chain has TRBV5-1 and TRBJ2-3; 8 bases match TRBD1. J was trimmed by 3 bases and V by 4 bases; bases with no gene match: 13. The CDR3 sequence is 17 residues long. The germline V gene encodes CDR1 SGHRS and CDR2 YFSETQ.

The V and J genes are TRBV29-1 and TRBJ1-2; 9 nucleotides align to TRBD1. Germline CDR1 reads SQVTM; CDR2 reads ANQGSEA. This CDR3 spans 13 amino acids. V lost 5 bases and J lost 7; bases outside the gene matches: 8. In DNA form, the CDR3 reads TGCAGCGTTCCCCAACAGGGGGCGTCTGGCTACACCTTC. This sequence encodes CSVPQQGASGYTF.

This rearrangement joins TRBV11-2 to TRBJ2-1, with 8 bases fitting TRBD1. The ends lost 2 bases at V and 3 bases at J; junction bases unmatched: 6. CDR1 is SGHAT, CDR2 FQNNGV, per germline. This CDR3 comprises 16 residues. The CDR3 DNA reads TGTGCCAGCAGCTTAATCGGACAGGGTAACTACAATGAGCAGTTCTTC. This sequence encodes CASSLIGQGNYNEQFF.

This clonotype was found many times. The chain employs TRBV2 and TRBJ2-3, with TRBD1 matching 8 bases. Germline CDR1 reads SNHLY; CDR2 reads FYNNEI. This CDR3 is built from 14 residues. V shed 9 bases, J shed 0 bases, and the junction held 5 bases outside the gene matches. The DNA for the CDR3 is TGTGCCAGTTCCCGGGACAGGAGCACAGATACGCAGTATTTT. Its translation: CASSRDRSTDTQYF.

This clonotype occurred many times. The chain employs TRBV29-1 and TRBJ2-5; D gene uncertain. Germline lookup yields CDR1 SQVTM and CDR2 ANQGSEA. The CDR3 has 11 amino acids. Trimming shortened V by 3 bases and J by 2 bases, and 4 bases separated the two germline ends. This chain's CDR3 is CSVDRQETQYF. In nucleotides, the CDR3 is TGCAGCGTTGATCGTCAAGAGACCCAGTACTTC.

This chain connects TRBV7-6 to TRBJ2-1; 8 positions match TRBD2. This CDR3 contains 15 residues. Germline values: CDR1 SGHVS, CDR2 FNYEAQ. With 0 bases clipped from V and 9 bases from J, the junction kept 7 bases outside the gene matches. In DNA, the CDR3 is TGTGCCAGCAGCTTAGCAGGTAGCGGGGTGAGTGAGCAGTTCTTC. Translating gives CASSLAGSGVSEQFF.

The chain links TRBV2 to TRBJ1-2, with 11 bases lining up with TRBD1. There are 15 residues in the CDR3. Germline CDR1 is SNHLY and CDR2 is FYNNEI. V was clipped by 4 bases and J by 6 bases; unmatched bases: 7. CDR3 DNA sequence: TGTGCCAGCAGTGCCGGGACAGGGGGTTTCGATGGCTACACCTTC. Translating gives CASSAGTGGFDGYTF. Full variable domain (remainder filled in from reference TRBV2 and TRBJ1-2): EPEVTQTPSHQVTQMGQEVILRCVPISNHLYFYWYRQILGQKVEFLVSFYNNEISEKSEIFDDQFSVERPDGSNFTLKIRSTKLEDSAMYFCASSAGTGGFDGYTFGSGTRLTVV.

There are many counts of this clonotype. The V and J genes are TRBV20-1 and TRBJ2-1; 7 bases match TRBD2. With 5 bases clipped from V and 9 bases from J, the junction kept 16 bases outside the gene matches. This CDR3 region has 15 residues. Looked up from germline, CDR1 is DFQATT and CDR2 is SNEGSKA (reference sequence). This CDR3 reads CSAGRARDYFFEQFF. The DNA for the CDR3 is TGCAGTGCTGGGAGGGCCAGGGACTACTTTTTTGAGCAGTTCTTC.

This clonotype was detected only a few times. The CDR3 reads CSAIRPGGPSVEQFF. The CDR3 bases are TGCAGTGCTATAAGACCGGGGGGGCCCTCGGTTGAGCAGTTCTTC. This chain joins TRBV20-1 and TRBJ2-1; TRBD2 matches at 8 bases. V gave up 4 bases and J gave up 9 bases; unmatched junction bases: 14. Germline V gene data show CDR1 as DFQATT and CDR2 as SNEGSKA (reference sequence). The CDR3 sequence is 15 residues long.

V gene TRBV5-1 combines with J gene TRBJ2-5, with unresolved D. Germline-derived CDR1 and CDR2 are SGHRS and YFSETQ. The CDR3 extends over 13 amino acids. The ends were cut back, 1 base at V and 3 bases at J, with 7 bases in the middle. The CDR3 is CASSLSLEETQYF. CDR3 in DNA: TGCGCCAGCAGCTTGAGCCTAGAAGAGACCCAGTACTTC.

V usage is TRBV9 and J usage is TRBJ2-2; 13 nucleotides agree with TRBD2. Germline V gene lookup returns CDR1 SGDLS and CDR2 YYNGEE. The V gene end was trimmed by 0 bases and the J gene end by 4 bases; junction bases not matched to a gene: 6. CDR3 length equals 18 residues. This chain's CDR3 is CASSVGLAGGAVTGELFF. The CDR3 DNA reads TGTGCCAGCAGCGTAGGACTAGCGGGGGGCGCGGTCACCGGGGAGCTGTTTTTT.

The V and J genes are TRBV9 and TRBJ2-5; 7 nucleotides line up with TRBD2. The CDR3 contains 14 residues. Germline V gene lookup returns CDR1 SGDLS and CDR2 YYNGEE. V lost 2 bases and J lost 2; bases outside the gene matches: 3. Here the CDR3 reads CASSVWGGQETQYF. Here the CDR3 DNA reads TGTGCCAGCAGCGTGTGGGGGGGACAAGAGACCCAGTACTTC.

This clonotype was picked up many times. The rearrangement links TRBV27 to TRBJ2-2; tentative D call: TRBD2 (5 bases). V was clipped by 6 bases and J by 8 bases, with 10 bases between them. This CDR3 spans 12 amino acids. Germline V gene data show CDR1 as MNHEY and CDR2 as SMNVEV (reference sequence). The CDR3: CASSLPGGELFF. The CDR3 DNA sequence: TGTGCCAGCAGCCTCCCGGGGGGGGAGCTGTTTTTT.

A few counts support this clonotype. The CDR3 DNA reads TGTGCCACCAGCAGAGATAGTACGGATAAGGATACGCAGTATTTT. It translates to CATSRDSTDKDTQYF. This chain joins TRBV15 and TRBJ2-3, with D unresolved. Trimming took off 0 bases at V and 6 bases at J, with 13 bases between the two ends. CDR1 is LNHNV, CDR2 YYDKDF, per germline (reference sequence). This CDR3 spans 15 amino acids.

This clonotype came up a few times. The chain couples TRBV6-5 to TRBJ2-7; TRBD2 aligns across 9 bases. There are 15 residues in the CDR3. After removal of 5 bases from V and 4 bases from J, the junction contained 9 bases not matched to a gene. The V gene's germline CDR1 is MNHEY and CDR2 SVGAGI. The CDR3 protein is CASSPKWLAGYEQYF. The CDR3 DNA is TGTGCCAGCAGTCCAAAATGGCTAGCGGGGTACGAGCAGTACTTC.